This T cell receptor (beta chain) was identified during a study of blood T cell repertoires in COVID-19. Study-wide context: Sources were T cells, B-cell-depleted T cells, or PBMCs; the material itself was cDNA or gDNA.

Per the study methods: Reference gene primer amplification yielded estimated nucleated cell counts. The protocol was immunoSEQ multiplex PCR, while the TCRdb copy is restricted to in-frame clones and leaves out a portion. D and trimming were read from the DNA, whereas the V and J calls and clone size are those reported in that table. The table has some 240,000 clones, roughly four fifths seen once. Those enrolled in Seattle joined during active infection and were followed longitudinally afterward. The TCR comes from a woman aged 70-85 years with COVID-19, enrolled during active disease. The specimen was peripheral blood.

The CDR3, as DNA: TGTGCCAGTAGTGCCCCCGGGAGGAATAATTCACCCCTCCACTTT. Translating gives CASSAPGRNNSPLHF. The chain employs TRBV19 and TRBJ1-6; D call uncertain. V dropped 5 bases and J dropped 5 bases, with 13 bases sitting between them. CDR3 size: 15 residues. Germline V gives CDR1 LNHDA, CDR2 SQIVND (reference sequence).